The clone carrying this TCR beta chain was recorded a few times. What it recognizes is unknown. This sample is part of a study of memory CD4+ T cells and cytomegalovirus serostatus. Study-level information: Of the healthy Belgian adults, several were CMV seropositive and about two dozen seronegative.

General study results and limits: Of more than 150 reported CMV TCRbeta sequences, 65 to 85 were found in memory CD4+ repertoires.

Sequencing used immunoSEQ multiplex PCR; TCRdb keeps in-frame clones, though not all of them. The table shows some 67,000 clones, with about 70% occurring only once. The sort gate was single viable CD3+CD4+CD8-CD45RO+ cells for memory CD4+ T cells. Donors' CMV status reflects serum IgG against pp150, pp28, p38, p52. Positive selection with CD4 microbeads enriched total CD4+ T cells. There are 14 residues in the CDR3. Sequencing was performed on memory CD4+ T cells from blood. The sequence was obtained from an adult in good health and CMV-seropositive. The chain carries TRBV21-1 and TRBJ1-2. TRBV21-1 counts as a pseudogene. The CDR3 DNA reads TGTGCCAGCAGCAAAGCTGGGAGGGGGCGGGGCTACACCTTC. Translated: CASSKAGRGRGYTF.